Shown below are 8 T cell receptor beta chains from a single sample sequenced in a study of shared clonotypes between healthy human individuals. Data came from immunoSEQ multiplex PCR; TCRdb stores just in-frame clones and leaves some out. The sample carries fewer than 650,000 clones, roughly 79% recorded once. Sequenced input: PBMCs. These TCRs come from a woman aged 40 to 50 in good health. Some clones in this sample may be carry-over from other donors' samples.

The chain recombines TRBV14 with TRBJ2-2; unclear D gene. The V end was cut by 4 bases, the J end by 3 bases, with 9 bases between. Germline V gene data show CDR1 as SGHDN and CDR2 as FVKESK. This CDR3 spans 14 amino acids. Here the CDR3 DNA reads TGTGCCAGCAGCCCACTTGGTGACACCGGGGAGCTGTTTTTT. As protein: CASSPLGDTGELFF.

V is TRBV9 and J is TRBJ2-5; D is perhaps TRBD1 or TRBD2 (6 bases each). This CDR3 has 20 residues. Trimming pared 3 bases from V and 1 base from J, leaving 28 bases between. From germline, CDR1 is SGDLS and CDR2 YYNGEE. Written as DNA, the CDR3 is TGTGCCAGCAGCGGGCTCTCCTTGGGGGCGGGGACCTCCCTCCAAGAGACCCAGTACTTC. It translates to CASSGLSLGAGTSLQETQYF.

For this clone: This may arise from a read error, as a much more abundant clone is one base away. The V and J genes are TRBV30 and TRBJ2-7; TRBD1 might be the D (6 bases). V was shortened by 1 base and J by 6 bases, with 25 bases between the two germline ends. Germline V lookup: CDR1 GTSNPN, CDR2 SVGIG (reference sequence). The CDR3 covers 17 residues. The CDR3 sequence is CAWSDTTGTRATCEQYF. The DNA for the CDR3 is TGTGCCTGGAGTGATACAACAGGGACACGCGCCACCTGCGAGCAGTACTTC.

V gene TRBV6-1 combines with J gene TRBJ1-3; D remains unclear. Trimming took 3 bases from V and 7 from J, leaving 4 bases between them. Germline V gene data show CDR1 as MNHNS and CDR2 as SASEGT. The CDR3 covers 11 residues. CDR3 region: CASSEVNTIYF. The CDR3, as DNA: TGTGCCAGCAGTGAGGTGAACACCATATATTTT.

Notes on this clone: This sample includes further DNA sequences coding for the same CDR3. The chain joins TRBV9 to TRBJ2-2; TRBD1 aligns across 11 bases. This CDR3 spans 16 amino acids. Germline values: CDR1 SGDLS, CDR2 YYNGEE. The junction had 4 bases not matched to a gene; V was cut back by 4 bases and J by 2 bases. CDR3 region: CASSPRTGGNTGELFF. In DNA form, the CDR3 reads TGTGCCAGCAGCCCCAGGACAGGGGGCAACACCGGGGAGCTGTTTTTT.

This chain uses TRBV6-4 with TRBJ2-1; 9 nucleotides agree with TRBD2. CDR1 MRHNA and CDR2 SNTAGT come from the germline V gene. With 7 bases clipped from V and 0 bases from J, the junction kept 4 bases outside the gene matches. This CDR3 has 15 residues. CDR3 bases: TGTGCCAGCACTCCACTAGCGGGCTCCTACAATGAGCAGTTCTTC. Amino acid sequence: CASTPLAGSYNEQFF.

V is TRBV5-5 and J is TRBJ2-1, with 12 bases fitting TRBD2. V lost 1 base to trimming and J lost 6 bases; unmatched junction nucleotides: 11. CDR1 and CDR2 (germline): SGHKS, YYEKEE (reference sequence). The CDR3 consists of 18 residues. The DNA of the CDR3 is TGTGCCAGCAGCTTGTCTAAGACTAGCGGGAGAGAGGGCAATGAGCAGTTCTTC. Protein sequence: CASSLSKTSGREGNEQFF.

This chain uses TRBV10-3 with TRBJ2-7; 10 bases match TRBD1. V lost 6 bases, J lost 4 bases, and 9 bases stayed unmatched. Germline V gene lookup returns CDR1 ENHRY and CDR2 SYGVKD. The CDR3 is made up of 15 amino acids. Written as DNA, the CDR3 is TGTGCCATCAGCTCGACGGGACAGGGGCCATACGAGCAGTACTTC. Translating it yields CAISSTGQGPYEQYF.